These 26 T cell receptor beta chains were sequenced from one sample in a study of cytomegalovirus exposure and HLA in healthy donors. The PCR contained 60 Vbeta and 13 Jbeta primers. The table came from immunoSEQ multiplex PCR; TCRdb's copy has only in-frame clones and leaves some out. The sample has 150,000 or so clones. The sequenced material came from PBMCs. These receptors came from a woman aged 45-60 years in good health and CMV-seronegative.

The chain recombines TRBV9 with TRBJ1-1; D is unclear. The germline gives CDR1 SGDLS, CDR2 YYNGEE. The V gene lost 0 bases and the J gene lost 1 base, with 7 bases spanning the gap. CDR3 size: 14 residues. The CDR3 nucleotides are TGTGCCAGCAGCGTAGGTCCGGGGAACACTGAAGCTTTCTTT. It is translated as CASSVGPGNTEAFF. The complete variable domain, with remaining parts taken from reference TRBV9 and TRBJ1-1, reads DSGVTQTPKHLITATGQRVTLRCSPRSGDLSVYWYQQSLDQGLQFLIQYYNGEERAKGNILERFSAQQFPDLHSELNLSSLELGDSALYFCASSVGPGNTEAFFGQGTRLTVV.

The V and J genes are TRBV4-2 and TRBJ2-3; D gene unclear. There are 14 residues in the CDR3. Germline values: CDR1 LGHNA, CDR2 YNFKEQ. V was pared by 4 bases and J by 2 bases, with 10 bases between. The CDR3 DNA reads as TGTGCCAGCAGCCTCAACCGGGTCACAGATACGCAGTATTTT. Amino acid sequence: CASSLNRVTDTQYF.

V gene TRBV2 combines with J gene TRBJ1-2, with 8 bases fitting TRBD1. The V gene's germline CDR1 is SNHLY and CDR2 FYNNEI. The V and J ends lost 8 bases and 2 bases, in that order; junction bases with no gene match: 13. This CDR3 contains 16 residues. The CDR3: CASRMIRDRTNYGYTF. CDR3 DNA sequence: TGTGCCAGCCGCATGATCCGGGACAGGACCAACTATGGCTACACCTTC.

The chain joins TRBV6-5 to TRBJ2-3, with 9 nucleotides matching TRBD2. This CDR3 comprises 16 residues. V dropped 0 bases and J dropped 4; count of bases not matched to a gene: 5. The germline V gene has CDR1 MNHEY and CDR2 SVGAGI. The CDR3 nucleotides read TGTGCCAGCAGTTACTCCGGCGGGGGGGTACCAGATACGCAGTATTTT. Encoded protein: CASSYSGGGVPDTQYF.

This chain connects TRBV11-2 to TRBJ1-1, with D possibly matching TRBD1 (5 bases). CDR1 SGHAT and CDR2 FQNNGV come from the germline V gene. Trimming removed 6 bases from V and 6 bases from J, with 14 bases in between. The CDR3 is 13 amino acids. CDR3 sequence (DNA): TGTGCCAGCAGACTCTCGACGGGGGCTGAAGCTTTCTTT. Amino acids: CASRLSTGAEAFF.

J is TRBJ2-5 and V is TRBV5-1; 14 bases map to TRBD2. With V trimmed by 3 bases and J by 5 bases, 6 bases remained unmatched. The CDR3 covers 16 residues. The germline V gene encodes CDR1 SGHRS and CDR2 YFSETQ. In DNA form, the CDR3 reads TGCGCCAGCAGCTCGGGGACTAGCGGGAGTTGGGAGACCCAGTACTTC. Residues: CASSSGTSGSWETQYF.

The chain combines TRBV6-5 with TRBJ2-7; TRBD1 is a possible D gene (5 bases). The CDR3 totals 14 residues. V shed 4 bases and J shed 9 bases, with 19 bases lying between them. CDR1 is MNHEY, CDR2 SVGAGI, per germline. The CDR3 protein is CASSSLAGSELQYF. In DNA form, the CDR3 reads TGTGCCAGCAGTTCCCTTGCAGGGTCCGAACTGCAGTACTTC.

Written as DNA, the CDR3 is TGTGCCAGCAGCTTGACTAGGACAGTCGGATTCTATGGCTACACCTTC. Protein sequence: CASSLTRTVGFYGYTF. The chain carries TRBV5-5 and TRBJ1-2, with a possible D match to TRBD1 (6 bases). Germline loops: CDR1 SGHKS, CDR2 YYEKEE (reference sequence). The CDR3 has 16 residues. The V gene lost 1 base and the J gene lost 4 bases, with 17 bases spanning the gap.

V gene TRBV11-2 combines with J gene TRBJ2-3; 14 positions match TRBD2. The length of the CDR3 is 19 residues. Germline assignment: CDR1 SGHAT and CDR2 FQNNGV. The V gene end was trimmed by 5 bases and the J gene end by 2 bases; junction bases not matched to a gene: 12. The CDR3 sequence is CASSPGLAGARGPTDTQYF. The CDR3 nucleotides are TGTGCCAGCAGCCCGGGACTAGCGGGGGCAAGAGGCCCCACAGATACGCAGTATTTT.

The chain recombines TRBV7-2 with TRBJ1-2, with 7 bases aligning to TRBD1. CDR3 length: 13 amino acids. The V and J ends lost 2 bases and 7 bases, in that order; junction bases with no gene match: 4. Germline-derived CDR1 and CDR2 are SGHTA and FQGNSA. The CDR3 here is CASSLQGEGGYTF. The DNA for the CDR3 is TGTGCCAGCAGCTTACAGGGGGAAGGTGGCTACACCTTC.

The chain links TRBV5-4 to TRBJ2-5; 8 bases are shared with TRBD2. The CDR3 loop spans 16 amino acids. V lost 0 bases and J lost 5; bases outside the gene matches: 9. The germline V gene encodes CDR1 SGHNT and CDR2 YYREEE (reference sequence). CDR3 residues: CASSLAVAGGRETQYF. CDR3 nucleotides: TGTGCCAGCAGCTTGGCCGTCGCGGGGGGCCGGGAGACCCAGTACTTC.

The V gene is TRBV18, the J gene TRBJ1-3, with 10 bases identical to TRBD1. CDR3 length equals 16 residues. Per the germline V gene, CDR1 is KGHSH and CDR2 is LQKENI. Germline trimming cut 0 bases from V and 2 bases from J; bases unmatched to any gene: 1. This CDR3 is CASSPPGQGAGNTIYF. In nucleotides, the CDR3 is TGTGCCAGCTCACCACCCGGACAGGGGGCTGGAAACACCATATATTTT.

This chain connects TRBV19 to TRBJ2-1; 10 positions match TRBD2. There are 17 residues in the CDR3. With V trimmed by 0 bases and J by 4 bases, 6 bases remained unmatched. Per the germline V gene, CDR1 is LNHDA and CDR2 is SQIVND (reference sequence). CDR3 nucleotides: TGTGCCAGTAGTATAGAGGGGACTAGCGCCAATTACAATGAGCAGTTCTTC. The encoded protein is CASSIEGTSANYNEQFF.

The rearrangement uses TRBV9 and TRBJ2-2, with D uncertain. CDR3 length: 16 amino acids. V shed 0 bases and J shed 0 bases, with 9 bases lying between them. The germline gives CDR1 SGDLS, CDR2 YYNGEE. CDR3 protein: CASSVAGRSNTGELFF. CDR3 nucleotide sequence: TGTGCCAGCAGCGTAGCTGGCAGATCGAACACCGGGGAGCTGTTTTTT.

The V call is TRBV2, the J call TRBJ2-7, with 10 bases lining up with TRBD2. This CDR3 has 16 residues. Trimming took 4 bases from V and 0 from J; bases not matched to a gene: 6. Germline CDR1 is SNHLY and CDR2 is FYNNEI. This CDR3 reads CASSAGLAESSYEQYF. CDR3 DNA: TGTGCCAGCAGTGCCGGACTAGCGGAGAGCTCCTACGAGCAGTACTTC.

The rearrangement links TRBV5-4 to TRBJ2-2; no reliable D call. The CDR3 runs 15 residues. Germline CDR1 SGHNT, CDR2 YYREEE (reference sequence). V was clipped by 4 bases and J by 0 bases, with 10 bases between them. DNA for the CDR3: TGTGCCAGCAGCGCCGGAGTGGCGAACACCGGGGAGCTGTTTTTT. Protein product: CASSAGVANTGELFF.

V is TRBV4-2 and J is TRBJ1-4; 7 bases agree with TRBD1. CDR1 is LGHNA and CDR2 is YNFKEQ in the germline V gene. J was trimmed by 0 bases and V by 3 bases; bases with no gene match: 4. This CDR3 has 16 amino acids. As DNA, the CDR3 is TGTGCCAGCAGCCAGGCCCAGGGGGCAACTAATGAAAAACTGTTTTTT. It is translated as CASSQAQGATNEKLFF.

The chain carries TRBV9 and TRBJ2-2, with a possible D match to TRBD2 (6 bases). CDR3 length equals 16 residues. Trimming removed 3 bases at V and 2 bases at J, with 14 bases between. Germline assignment: CDR1 SGDLS and CDR2 YYNGEE. The CDR3 DNA is TGTGCCAGCAGCGCAGGGAGTAGCGGTAACACCGGGGAGCTGTTTTTT. This sequence encodes CASSAGSSGNTGELFF.

The chain has TRBV18 and TRBJ1-3; D possibly corresponds to TRBD1 (6 bases). The CDR3 sequence is 16 residues long. The germline V gene has CDR1 KGHSH and CDR2 LQKENI. V gave up 5 bases and J gave up 4 bases, with 18 bases separating them. The CDR3 DNA is TGTGCCAGCTCAAAAAACGCACAGGGAACCGGAAACACCATATATTTT. Its protein product is CASSKNAQGTGNTIYF.

This chain joins TRBV5-1 and TRBJ1-1, with D possibly TRBD1 on 5 matching bases. This CDR3 region has 16 residues. The germline CDR1 and CDR2 sequences are SGHRS and YFSETQ. V lost 1 base and J lost 0, with 13 bases in between. The CDR3 DNA is TGCGCCAGCAGCTTGTCGGGTCGGGGGGTGAACACTGAAGCTTTCTTT. Translation: CASSLSGRGVNTEAFF.

The V call is TRBV18, the J call TRBJ2-3, with a weak D call TRBD2 (7 bases). This CDR3 spans 15 amino acids. Per the germline V gene, CDR1 is KGHSH and CDR2 is LQKENI. Trimming took off 0 bases at V and 7 bases at J, with 14 bases between the two ends. The CDR3 DNA sequence: TGTGCCAGCTCACCACCGTCGGGGGGCGCAAATACGCAGTATTTT. Translated, it gives CASSPPSGGANTQYF.

The genes are TRBV5-1 and TRBJ2-2; TRBD2 matches 8 bases. Trimming cost V 3 bases and J 1 base; bases outside gene matches: 5. The CDR3 contains 16 residues. The germline V gene encodes CDR1 SGHRS and CDR2 YFSETQ. DNA for the CDR3: TGCGCCAGCAGCTATGACGCGGGAGGGAACACCGGGGAGCTGTTTTTT. It translates to CASSYDAGGNTGELFF.

The V call is TRBV7-3, the J call TRBJ2-7; 8 bases fit TRBD2. Germline-derived CDR1 and CDR2 are SGHTA and FQGTGA. CDR3 length: 14 residues. With 3 bases clipped from V and 3 bases from J, the junction kept 4 bases outside the gene matches. The CDR3, as DNA: TGTGCCAGCAGCTTCACGGGAGGGCTCTACGAGCAGTACTTC. Its translation is CASSFTGGLYEQYF.

V and J are TRBV7-2 and TRBJ2-3; 10 bases map to TRBD2. V dropped 1 base and J dropped 5; count of bases not matched to a gene: 3. The CDR3 has 15 residues. CDR1 and CDR2 from the germline V gene are SGHTA and FQGNSA. The CDR3 region is CASSLVAGGLDTQYF. The CDR3 DNA reads as TGTGCCAGCAGCTTAGTAGCGGGGGGATTAGATACGCAGTATTTT.

V gene TRBV18 combines with J gene TRBJ2-2, with unresolved D. Germline-derived CDR1 and CDR2 are KGHSH and LQKENI. CDR3 size: 14 residues. Trimming shortened V by 2 bases and J by 1 base, and 5 bases separated the two germline ends. CDR3 sequence reads: CASSPAENTGELFF. The CDR3 coding sequence is TGTGCCAGCTCACCAGCAGAGAACACCGGGGAGCTGTTTTTT.

The rearrangement uses TRBV4-1 and TRBJ2-1, with 9 bases fitting TRBD2. The CDR3 consists of 16 residues. The germline gives CDR1 MGHRA, CDR2 YSYEKL. V dropped 0 bases and J dropped 6; count of bases not matched to a gene: 6. The CDR3 DNA sequence: TGCGCCAGCAGCCAAGATGACGGACTAGCGAGCAATGAGCAGTTCTTC. Translation: CASSQDDGLASNEQFF.